These T cell receptor beta chains were read from a single sample in a study of CD8 T cells in Susac syndrome. Each CDR3 protein gets one entry after TCRdb re-called the immunoSEQ multiplex PCR reads with MiXCR. The data show hundreds of thousands of distinct CDR3 sequences, with over 75% seen just once and roughly 0.22% held by the top ten. Sequenced input: CD8+ T cells from PBMCs. Every receptor here comes from a human donor with multiple sclerosis. Each CDR3 is given with its conserved first and last residue. A D gene is named only where the DNA matches it firmly. Rows give clone size only sometimes, using once, few, many, or a class for an expanded clone.

clone size	V gene	D gene	J gene	CDR3 DNA	CDR3 protein
-	TRBV18	-	TRBJ2-2	TGTGCCAGCTCGTCTGGCCCGGACACTTACACCGGGGAGCTGTTTTTT	CASSSGPDTYTGELFF
-	TRBV5-1	TRBD1	TRBJ1-2	TGCGCCAGCAGCTTTGAGTCCGGGACAGGGTCCTATGGCTACACCTTC	CASSFESGTGSYGYTF
-	TRBV5-1	-	TRBJ2-7	TGCGCCAGCAGCTTCGGCCTGGAATACGAGCAGTACTTC	CASSFGLEYEQYF
-	TRBV25-1	-	TRBJ2-1	TGTGCCAGCAGTGAATCGGAGGTTGCCTACAATGAGCAGTTCTTC	CASSESEVAYNEQFF
-	TRBV7-6	TRBD1	TRBJ1-1	TGTGCCAGCAGCTTAGGTTTCAGGGGGGACACTGAAGCTTTCTTT	CASSLGFRGDTEAFF
once	TRBV20-1	TRBD2	TRBJ2-1	TGCAGTGCTAGGGGTATAGCGGGAGGGACTCAGAATGAGCAGTTCTTC	CSARGIAGGTQNEQFF
few	TRBV29-1	TRBD1	TRBJ2-5	TGCAGCGCCACAGGGGCGAAAGAGACCCAGTACTTC	CSATGAKETQYF
-	TRBV7-9	TRBD2	TRBJ2-5	TGTGCCAGCAGGATAGCGGGAGGGGAGACCCAGTACTTC	CASRIAGGETQYF
-	TRBV28	-	TRBJ1-2	TGTGCCAGCAGCCTTCTTGAACAGGGTTTTAACTATGGCTACACCTTC	CASSLLEQGFNYGYTF
once	TRBV12-3/TRBV12-4	-	TRBJ2-6	TGTGCCAGCAGTCCGGGGGGGGCCAACGTCCTGACTTTC	CASSPGGANVLTF
-	TRBV27	-	TRBJ1-5	TGTGCCAGCAGTTTATGGTGGAGGGGGGGACCCCAGCATTTT	CASSLWWRGGPQHF
-	TRBV19	TRBD2	TRBJ2-1	TGTGCCAGTACCGCGGGACTAGCGGGATACGGTGAGCAGTTCTTC	CASTAGLAGYGEQFF
-	TRBV4-2	TRBD2	TRBJ2-1	TGTGCCAGCAGCCAAGACGGGACTAGCGGGAGTGATGAGCAGTTCTTC	CASSQDGTSGSDEQFF
few	TRBV27	TRBD2	TRBJ2-7	TGTGCCAGCAGTTTAGCGGGAGTCCGCTACGAGCAGTACTTC	CASSLAGVRYEQYF
-	TRBV10-3	-	TRBJ2-7	TGTGCCATAGCACCCAGGGAGCACAACACCTACGAGCAGTACTTC	CAIAPREHNTYEQYF
-	TRBV5-1	-	TRBJ2-1	TGCGCCAGCAGCTTTACAACCGTCCGCTCCTACAATGAGCAGTTCTTC	CASSFTTVRSYNEQFF
-	TRBV5-6	TRBD1	TRBJ2-2	TGTGCCAGCAGCTCCCCCGGGACAGCAACCCCGAACACCGGGGAGCTGTTTTTT	CASSSPGTATPNTGELFF
-	TRBV4-3	-	TRBJ1-1	TGCGCCAGCAGCCACACCACCTTGTGGGACCAGGAAGCTTTCTTT	CASSHTTLWDQEAFF
-	TRBV6-1	-	TRBJ2-7	TGTGCCAGCAGCCAAGACAGCAGACCTTACGAGCAGTACTTC	CASSQDSRPYEQYF
-	TRBV27	-	TRBJ1-5	TGTGCCAGCAGTTTGTCCAGGGATCAGCCCCAGCATTTT	CASSLSRDQPQHF
-	TRBV5-1	-	TRBJ1-5	TGCGCCAGCAGCGAGGACAACAATCAGCCCCAGCATTTT	CASSEDNNQPQHF
-	TRBV4-3	TRBD2	TRBJ2-7	TGCGCCAGCAGCCAAGCTATGGCGGGGGGCGAGCAGTACTTC	CASSQAMAGGEQYF
-	TRBV2	-	TRBJ2-1	TGTGCCAGCAGTGAAGAACTACTGTACAATGAGCAGTTCTTC	CASSEELLYNEQFF
once	TRBV28	-	TRBJ2-2	TGTGCCAGCAGTATAGGAGCGTCCAGTGTTGAGCTGTTTTTT	CASSIGASSVELFF
few	TRBV3-1	TRBD1	TRBJ2-7	TGTGCCAGCAGCCGGACAGGGTTAGTAGACTACGAGCAGTACTTC	CASSRTGLVDYEQYF